This T cell receptor beta chain was found in a study of T cell responses to AZD1222 COVID-19 vaccine. Overall study findings and caveats: Vaccination with two AZD1222 doses was followed by a rise in Spike-specific TCR breadth and depth. Possibly, clonal diversity was underestimated; donors were largely white British and included more females. Seropositive AZD1222 recipients at baseline numbered only five or six.

Assay used: immunoSEQ multiplex PCR; TCRdb lists only in-frame clones, some missing. The sample has 82,000 or so clones; over 90% are singletons. The germline V gene encodes CDR1 SGHTA and CDR2 FQGNSA. The trim removed 6 bases at V and 0 bases at J, leaving 5 bases unmatched. The CDR3 runs 15 residues. With respect to this clone: Its antigen is unidentified.

V usage is TRBV7-2 and J usage is TRBJ1-3; TRBD1 agrees at 7 bases. The clonotype comes from an adult in good health. The material sequenced was peripheral blood, taken on day 0 of AZD1222 vaccination. CDR3 sequence (DNA): TGTGCCAGCAGGAGGGGGCCCGACTCTGGAAACACCATATATTTT. Its protein product is CASRRGPDSGNTIYF.